The rows below give T cell receptor beta chains drawn from one sample of a study of T cell changes during pregnancy in multiple sclerosis. Clones were sequenced by immunoSEQ multiplex PCR, and TCRdb holds only the in-frame ones, with some missing. The data hold roughly 40,000 clones, with about nine tenths observed a single time. This sample comprised CD4+ T cells from peripheral blood mononuclear cells, obtained in the first trimester of pregnancy. These receptors were collected from a female donor with multiple sclerosis, enrolled in a pregnancy study. The conserved cysteine and the conserved F or W are not part of the CDR3 here. The D gene is left open where the match is weak. Only part of the rows carry a size: once, few, many, or a class if the clone is expanded.

v_gene: TRBV28; abundance: .; j_gene: TRBJ2-3; d_gene: TRBD2; CDR3aa: ASSPVAGALDTQY
v_gene: TRBV28; abundance: .; j_gene: TRBJ2-7; d_gene: TRBD2; CDR3aa: ASSLWLAGLGEQY
v_gene: TRBV6-1; abundance: .; j_gene: TRBJ2-6; d_gene: .; CDR3aa: ASSDPRLSSGANVLT
v_gene: TRBV7-2; abundance: .; j_gene: TRBJ2-7; d_gene: TRBD1; CDR3aa: ASSPGTGGFDEQY
v_gene: TRBV7-8; abundance: .; j_gene: TRBJ2-2; d_gene: TRBD1; CDR3aa: ATGTGFTGELF
v_gene: TRBV19; abundance: .; j_gene: TRBJ2-3; d_gene: TRBD2; CDR3aa: ASRGGSTDTQY
v_gene: TRBV2; abundance: .; j_gene: TRBJ2-1; d_gene: .; CDR3aa: ASSETRSSYNEQF
v_gene: TRBV25-1; abundance: .; j_gene: TRBJ1-1; d_gene: .; CDR3aa: ASSGRVTEAF
v_gene: TRBV18; abundance: .; j_gene: TRBJ2-7; d_gene: .; CDR3aa: ASSPSRGLPVYEQY
v_gene: TRBV7-9; abundance: .; j_gene: TRBJ1-2; d_gene: .; CDR3aa: ASSPQGLESGYT
v_gene: TRBV10-1; abundance: .; j_gene: TRBJ2-4; d_gene: .; CDR3aa: ASNPRAADEGKNIQY
v_gene: TRBV15; abundance: .; j_gene: TRBJ2-1; d_gene: .; CDR3aa: ATSRVGTLGNEQF
v_gene: TRBV28; abundance: .; j_gene: TRBJ1-5; d_gene: .; CDR3aa: ASSTRQGNQPQH
v_gene: TRBV6-5; abundance: .; j_gene: TRBJ1-3; d_gene: .; CDR3aa: ATSGELRNTIY
v_gene: TRBV28; abundance: .; j_gene: TRBJ1-1; d_gene: .; CDR3aa: ASSTGQPPPGAF
v_gene: TRBV5-1; abundance: .; j_gene: TRBJ2-1; d_gene: .; CDR3aa: ASSQAVGRVINRYNEQF
v_gene: TRBV6-5; abundance: .; j_gene: TRBJ2-2; d_gene: .; CDR3aa: ASSYGQYTGELF
v_gene: TRBV6-1; abundance: .; j_gene: TRBJ2-2; d_gene: TRBD2; CDR3aa: ASSAVAGANTGELF
v_gene: TRBV28; abundance: .; j_gene: TRBJ2-7; d_gene: .; CDR3aa: ASSVRGEQY
v_gene: TRBV19; abundance: .; j_gene: TRBJ2-1; d_gene: TRBD2; CDR3aa: ASSIRTSGRSYNEQF
v_gene: TRBV15; abundance: .; j_gene: TRBJ1-5; d_gene: .; CDR3aa: ATSRDGGAGNQPQH
v_gene: TRBV6-1; abundance: .; j_gene: TRBJ2-7; d_gene: .; CDR3aa: ASSDSHYEQY
v_gene: TRBV25-1; abundance: .; j_gene: TRBJ1-6; d_gene: TRBD1; CDR3aa: ASRAGTENSPLH
v_gene: TRBV7-7; abundance: medium-sized; j_gene: TRBJ2-1; d_gene: TRBD2; CDR3aa: ASSSSSGLHNEQF
v_gene: TRBV5-4; abundance: .; j_gene: TRBJ2-7; d_gene: .; CDR3aa: ASSSKLSSYEQY
v_gene: TRBV6-6; abundance: .; j_gene: TRBJ2-5; d_gene: .; CDR3aa: ASGAGTQY
v_gene: TRBV7-2; abundance: .; j_gene: TRBJ2-1; d_gene: TRBD1; CDR3aa: ASAVGTASNEQF
v_gene: TRBV11-2; abundance: .; j_gene: TRBJ2-1; d_gene: TRBD2; CDR3aa: ASSTGLASGREQF
v_gene: TRBV28; abundance: .; j_gene: TRBJ2-7; d_gene: .; CDR3aa: ASRYQGLTAYEQY